Listed here are 26 T cell receptor beta chains from one sample, sequenced in a study of OX40 agonist ivuxolimab in advanced cancers. The method was immunoSEQ multiplex PCR; TCRdb's version includes in-frame clones alone and lacks a portion of them. The sample gives more than 70,000 clones, approximately 86% of which show up once; less than 2% is in the top ten. The sample consisted of CD4+ or CD8+ T cells sorted from blood, taken in a trial of the OX40 agonist ivuxolimab. The receptors derive from an adult with an advanced solid tumor such as melanoma, head and neck, liver or kidney cancer.

The rearrangement joins TRBV9 to TRBJ2-1; TRBD2 matches 9 bases. J lost 4 bases, V lost 3 bases, and 5 bases had no gene match. Germline CDR1 is SGDLS and CDR2 is YYNGEE. The CDR3 has 15 residues. CDR3 sequence reads: CASSERGDKYNEQFF. CDR3 sequence (DNA): TGTGCCAGCAGCGAGCGGGGGGACAAATACAATGAGCAGTTCTTC.

The chain combines TRBV29-1 with TRBJ1-5; TRBD1 aligns across 12 bases. Germline-derived CDR1 and CDR2 are SQVTM and ANQGSEA. This CDR3 spans 14 amino acids. V trimming: 2 bases; J trimming: 7 bases; junction bases outside the gene matches: 3. CDR3: CSVESGTGGQPQHF. As DNA, the CDR3 is TGCAGCGTTGAAAGTGGGACAGGGGGCCAGCCCCAGCATTTT.

The genes are TRBV5-4 and TRBJ2-5, with TRBD2 matching over 14 bases. Germline V gives CDR1 SGHNT, CDR2 YYREEE (reference sequence). V lost 0 bases and J lost 6; bases outside the gene matches: 4. The CDR3 is made up of 16 amino acids. The CDR3 sequence is CASSLGLAGGRKTQYF. In DNA form, the CDR3 reads TGTGCCAGCAGCTTGGGACTAGCGGGGGGGCGAAAGACCCAGTACTTC.

This clone was counted a few times. The chain uses TRBV5-6 and TRBJ2-3, with 9 bases lining up with TRBD2. Germline V gives CDR1 SGHDT, CDR2 YYEEEE. The CDR3 sequence is 18 residues long. Losses at the gene ends were 4 bases for V and 2 bases for J; bases not matched to a gene: 14. The DNA for the CDR3 is TGTGCCAGCAGCGTGCCAAAATTCCTAGCGGGGAACACAGATACGCAGTATTTT. This sequence encodes CASSVPKFLAGNTDTQYF.

In this sample, this clone turned up once. The V call is TRBV5-6, the J call TRBJ1-5; tentatively, D is TRBD1 (5 bases). V was clipped by 1 base and J by 6 bases, with 11 bases between them. The CDR3 spans 14 residues. Germline V lookup: CDR1 SGHDT, CDR2 YYEEEE. In DNA, the CDR3 is TGTGCCAGCAGCTTGTGGGGGGTTTTTCAGCCCCAGCATTTT. Translation gives CASSLWGVFQPQHF.

V is TRBV7-3 and J is TRBJ2-1, with 7 positions matching TRBD1. Germline CDR1 reads SGHTA; CDR2 reads FQGTGA. CDR3 length: 13 amino acids. V trimming: 4 bases; J trimming: 10 bases; junction bases outside the gene matches: 7. CDR3 in amino acids: CASSWKTGAEQFF. The CDR3 nucleotides read TGTGCCAGCAGCTGGAAAACAGGGGCGGAGCAGTTCTTC. The variable domain in full, with the rest retrieved from reference TRBV7-3 and TRBJ2-1, is GAGVSQTPSNKVTEKGKYVELRCDPISGHTALYWYRQSLGQGPEFLIYFQGTGAADDSGLPNDRFFAVRPEGSVSTLKIQRTERGDSAVYLCASSWKTGAEQFFGPGTRLTVL.

This CDR3 is CASELQGNLETQYF. The CDR3 DNA is TGTGCCAGCGAACTCCAGGGGAACCTGGAGACCCAGTACTTC. The chain is built from TRBV2 and TRBJ2-5; D may be TRBD1 (6 bases). Germline-derived CDR1 and CDR2 are SNHLY and FYNNEI. The CDR3 runs 14 residues. V lost 8 bases and J lost 5, with 18 bases in between.

J is TRBJ1-4 and V is TRBV18; unclear D gene. Germline CDR1 and CDR2: KGHSH and LQKENI. This CDR3 region has 14 residues. V was cut by 2 bases and J by 8 bases, with 12 bases left in between. This CDR3 is CASSPFPHQEKLFF. As DNA, the CDR3 is TGTGCCAGCTCACCATTCCCGCATCAGGAAAAACTGTTTTTT.

The V and J genes are TRBV28 and TRBJ1-1; the D is unclear. The CDR3 has 15 residues. Trimming took off 6 bases at V and 1 base at J, with 15 bases between the two ends. Germline CDR1 MDHEN, CDR2 SYDVKM. CDR3 residues: CASRVPGLQNTEAFF. CDR3 nucleotides: TGTGCCAGCAGAGTACCCGGACTTCAGAACACTGAAGCTTTCTTT.

The chain links TRBV11-2 to TRBJ2-7; D is tentatively TRBD1 or TRBD2 (5 bases each). The germline CDR1 and CDR2 sequences are SGHAT and FQNNGV. V lost 2 bases and J lost 6, with 20 bases in between. This CDR3 region has 16 residues. CDR3: CASSLHIEGRSGEQYF. In DNA form, the CDR3 reads TGTGCCAGCAGCTTACATATTGAGGGACGGTCGGGCGAGCAGTACTTC.

The chain recombines TRBV4-3 with TRBJ2-7; 7 nucleotides align to TRBD1. CDR3 length equals 17 residues. CDR1 is LGHNA, CDR2 YSLEER, per germline. V shed 0 bases, J shed 3 bases, and the junction held 11 bases outside the gene matches. The CDR3 is CASSQESQGPGGYEQYF. The CDR3 bases are TGCGCCAGCAGCCAAGAATCACAGGGGCCTGGGGGCTACGAGCAGTACTTC.

For the CDR3, the DNA is TGTGCCAGTAGTATTCTCGGGGTCAAGAACACTGAAGCTTTCTTT. Its translation: CASSILGVKNTEAFF. This chain uses TRBV19 with TRBJ1-1; unclear D gene. This CDR3 has 15 residues. Trimming cost V 3 bases and J 1 base, with 12 bases left between them. Germline V gives CDR1 LNHDA, CDR2 SQIVND (reference sequence).

The rearrangement links TRBV5-8 to TRBJ1-2; 10 nucleotides match TRBD1. Germline V gives CDR1 SGHTS, CDR2 YDEGEE. The CDR3 loop spans 15 amino acids. The trim removed 4 bases at V and 7 bases at J, leaving 10 bases unmatched. Written as DNA, the CDR3 is TGTGCCAGCAGCCAGAGAACCGGGACAGGGGCTGGCTACACCTTC. Its protein is CASSQRTGTGAGYTF.

This clone has only a few counts. CDR3 sequence reads: CASSLSGTYNEQFF. The CDR3, as DNA: TGTGCCAGCAGCCTATCTGGCACCTACAATGAGCAGTTCTTC. The rearrangement joins TRBV5-4 to TRBJ2-1, with D uncertain. Trimming cost V 4 bases and J 2 bases, with 10 bases left between them. Germline assignment: CDR1 SGHNT and CDR2 YYREEE (reference sequence). This CDR3 spans 14 amino acids.

The chain carries TRBV15 and TRBJ2-2; D not certain. Trimming stripped 1 base from V and 5 bases from J, with 2 bases between. Per the germline V gene, CDR1 is LNHNV and CDR2 is YYDKDF (reference sequence). The CDR3 consists of 12 residues. This CDR3 is CATSRGTGELFF. DNA of the CDR3: TGTGCCACCAGCAGAGGAACCGGGGAGCTGTTTTTT.

The CDR3 DNA reads TGTGCCAGCAGGATGAACAGGAGACTTAACTACGAGCAGTACTTC. Its translation is CASRMNRRLNYEQYF. This chain connects TRBV28 to TRBJ2-7, with D possibly TRBD1 on 5 matching bases. Trimming removed 6 bases from V and 3 bases from J, with 18 bases in between. Germline V gives CDR1 MDHEN, CDR2 SYDVKM. The CDR3 contains 15 residues.

This sequence joins TRBV5-6 and TRBJ1-3; D perhaps matches TRBD1 (5 bases). CDR3 length: 15 amino acids. The V end was cut by 3 bases, the J end by 0 bases, with 10 bases between. Per germline, CDR1 SGHDT and CDR2 YYEEEE. The CDR3 DNA sequence: TGTGCCAGCAGCTGGGGGACGCACTCTGGAAACACCATATATTTT. This gives the protein CASSWGTHSGNTIYF.

The chain is built from TRBV6-5 and TRBJ2-5; TRBD2 might be the D (6 bases). The J call may be mistaken, given a closer DNA end match to TRBJ2-7. The CDR3 consists of 14 residues. From germline, CDR1 is MNHEY and CDR2 SVGAGI. DNA for the CDR3: TGTGCCAGCAGTTATTCAGCGGGCGGCTACGAGCAGTACTTC. This translates into CASSYSAGGYEQYF.

The CDR3 protein is CASSLGRDQSAQHF. The DNA of the CDR3 is TGTGCCAGCAGCTTGGGCAGGGACCAATCAGCCCAGCATTTT. The chain links TRBV5-4 to TRBJ1-5; D might be TRBD1 (5 bases). CDR1 is SGHNT and CDR2 is YYREEE in the germline V gene (reference sequence). Trimming took off 0 bases at V and 11 bases at J, with 15 bases between the two ends. This CDR3 has 14 residues. The full variable domain, its missing parts supplied by reference TRBV5-4 and TRBJ1-5, is ETGVTQSPTHLIKTRGQQVTLRCSSQSGHNTVSWYQQALGQGPQFIFQYYREEENGRGNFPPRFSGLQFPNYSSELNVNALELDDSALYLCASSLGRDQSAQHFGDGTRLSIL.

The V gene is TRBV4-1, the J gene TRBJ1-1; D may be TRBD1 (5 bases). The V gene lost 4 bases and the J gene lost 7 bases, with 19 bases spanning the gap. Per germline, CDR1 MGHRA and CDR2 YSYEKL. CDR3 length equals 15 residues. The DNA for the CDR3 is TGCGCCAGCAGCCCACTCCTCCGGGGCTCAGGTGAAGCTTTCTTT. Its translation is CASSPLLRGSGEAFF.

The V and J genes are TRBV6-1 and TRBJ2-3; 10 bases line up with TRBD2. Germline CDR1 reads MNHNS; CDR2 reads SASEGT. Germline trimming cut 6 bases from V and 5 bases from J; bases unmatched to any gene: 5. The CDR3 extends over 14 amino acids. The DNA of the CDR3 is TGTGCCAGCAGAGCTAGCGGGGGCGGAGATACGCAGTATTTT. It specifies CASRASGGGDTQYF.

This clone appeared a few times. The J gene is TRBJ1-2, the V gene TRBV6-1; 8 nucleotides match TRBD1. Germline lookup yields CDR1 MNHNS and CDR2 SASEGT. V shed 0 bases, J shed 8 bases, and the junction held 2 bases outside the gene matches. The CDR3 consists of 13 residues. The CDR3 spells CASSEAAGGGYTF. The CDR3 DNA sequence: TGTGCCAGCAGTGAAGCCGCAGGGGGCGGCTACACCTTC.

This clone has a handful of counts. The chain recombines TRBV6-5 with TRBJ1-1; D gene unclear. Germline values: CDR1 MNHEY, CDR2 SVGAGI. V was trimmed by 7 bases and J by 1 base, leaving 13 bases between them. This CDR3 region has 14 residues. CDR3 DNA: TGTGCCAGCATCCGAGACACCTCGAACACTGAAGCTTTCTTT. This gives the protein CASIRDTSNTEAFF.

The chain uses TRBV19 and TRBJ1-2; TRBD1 is a possible D gene (5 bases). The V gene lost 3 bases and the J gene lost 7 bases, with 21 bases spanning the gap. The length of the CDR3 is 16 residues. Germline CDR1 and CDR2: LNHDA and SQIVND (reference sequence). The CDR3 DNA is TGTGCCAGTAGTATTGCTTTCGTCCGAGGGGCGGGTGGCTACACCTTC. Encoded protein: CASSIAFVRGAGGYTF.

The chain couples TRBV28 to TRBJ1-3; no clear D. Trimming stripped 3 bases from V and 0 bases from J, with 9 bases between. CDR3 length: 15 residues. Germline V gene data show CDR1 as MDHEN and CDR2 as SYDVKM. CDR3 sequence: CASSLNRLSGNTIYF. CDR3 sequence (DNA): TGTGCCAGCAGTTTGAACAGACTCTCTGGAAACACCATATATTTT.

This rearrangement joins TRBV4-2 to TRBJ2-1, with D uncertain. V lost 4 bases to trimming and J lost 4 bases, with 8 bases between them. Per germline, CDR1 LGHNA and CDR2 YNFKEQ. The CDR3 has 13 residues. The CDR3 is CASSPGPYNEQFF. The DNA for the CDR3 is TGTGCCAGCAGCCCGGGCCCTTACAATGAGCAGTTCTTC.